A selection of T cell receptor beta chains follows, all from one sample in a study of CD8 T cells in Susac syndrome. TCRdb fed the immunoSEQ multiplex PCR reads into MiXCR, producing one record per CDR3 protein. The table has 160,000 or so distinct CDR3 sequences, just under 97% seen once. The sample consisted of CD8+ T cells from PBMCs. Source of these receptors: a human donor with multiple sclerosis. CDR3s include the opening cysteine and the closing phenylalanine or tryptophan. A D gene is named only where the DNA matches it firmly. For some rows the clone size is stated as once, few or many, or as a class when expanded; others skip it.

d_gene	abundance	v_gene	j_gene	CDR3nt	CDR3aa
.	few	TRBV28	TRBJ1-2	TGTGCCAGCAGTTTATTCGGCGGTGGCTACACCTTC	CASSLFGGGYTF
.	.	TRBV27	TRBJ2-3	TGTGCCAGCAGGGAGGGCCTCCGGGGTGAAGGCACAGATACGCAGTATTTT	CASREGLRGEGTDTQYF
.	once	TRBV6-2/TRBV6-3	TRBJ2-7	TGTGCCAGCAGTTACTCGGTGAGCGAGCAGTACTTC	CASSYSVSEQYF
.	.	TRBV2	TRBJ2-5	TGTGCCAGCAGTGGGGCCGAAGAGACCCAGTACTTC	CASSGAEETQYF
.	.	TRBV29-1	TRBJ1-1	TGCAGCGTTGCAGGACTGAACACTGAAGCTTTCTTT	CSVAGLNTEAFF
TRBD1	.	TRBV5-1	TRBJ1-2	TGCGCCAGCAGCGTCGGACAGGGGAGCGCCTATGGCTACACCTTC	CASSVGQGSAYGYTF
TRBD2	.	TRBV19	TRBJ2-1	TGTGCCACCGGTCGGGGGGGTTCCTACAATGAGCAGTTCTTC	CATGRGGSYNEQFF
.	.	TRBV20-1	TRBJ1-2	TGCAGTGTTCCCTGGGAGGGGGACTATGGCTACACCTTC	CSVPWEGDYGYTF
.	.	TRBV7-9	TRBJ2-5	TGTGCCAGCAGCTCGGAACTAGAGGGTGGAGAGACCCAGTACTTC	CASSSELEGGETQYF
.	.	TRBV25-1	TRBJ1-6	TGTGCCAGCAGTGAAGAGGATTACAGAGAGGCACCCCTCCACTTT	CASSEEDYREAPLHF
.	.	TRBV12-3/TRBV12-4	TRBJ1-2	TGTGCCAGCAGGGGTTACTATGGCTACACCTTC	CASRGYYGYTF
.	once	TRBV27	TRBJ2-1	TGTGCCAGCAGTTTGGGACTTGGGAACAATGAGCAGTTCTTC	CASSLGLGNNEQFF
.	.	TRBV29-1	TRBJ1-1	TGCAGCGTTGTGGGGACTGAAGCTTTCTTT	CSVVGTEAFF
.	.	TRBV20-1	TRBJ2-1	TGCAGTGCAAGACTAGGATTTGAGCAGTTCTTC	CSARLGFEQFF
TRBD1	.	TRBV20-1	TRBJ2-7	TGCAGTGCTAGAGCCCGGGACAGGGCATCCTACGAGCAGTACTTC	CSARARDRASYEQYF
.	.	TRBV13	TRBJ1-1	TGTGCCAGCCTGGGGGGGAACACTGAAGCTTTCTTT	CASLGGNTEAFF
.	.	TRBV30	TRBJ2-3	TGTGCCTGGACTTCAGGGGTGGGCACAGATACGCAGTATTTT	CAWTSGVGTDTQYF
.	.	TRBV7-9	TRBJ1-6	TGTGCCAGCAGCCCTCTGGGTGAGTCCCTCCACTTT	CASSPLGESLHF
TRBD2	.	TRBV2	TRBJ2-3	TGTGCCAGCAGTGATGTAGCGGGAGGCACAGATACGCAGTATTTT	CASSDVAGGTDTQYF
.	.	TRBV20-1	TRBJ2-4	TGCAGTGCTACTACCTCGGGTAGCATTCAGTACTTC	CSATTSGSIQYF
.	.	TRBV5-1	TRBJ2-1	TGCGCCAGCTCTACAGGGTGGGACTATAGCTACAATGAGCAGTTCTTC	CASSTGWDYSYNEQFF
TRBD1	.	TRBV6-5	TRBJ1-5	TGTGCCAGCAAACCAGGACAGGGCCCTTTTGTGGCCCAGCATTTT	CASKPGQGPFVAQHF
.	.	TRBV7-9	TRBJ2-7	TGTGCCAGCAGCTTGATCAAGGGGGCGGGAGAGCAGTACTTC	CASSLIKGAGEQYF
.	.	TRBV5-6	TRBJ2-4	TGTGCCAGCAGCTTGGAGGGAAACATTCAGTACTTC	CASSLEGNIQYF
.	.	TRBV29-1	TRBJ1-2	TGCAGCGTTGAGGGGGAGTACTATGGCTACACCTTC	CSVEGEYYGYTF
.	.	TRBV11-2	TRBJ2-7	TGTGCCAGCAGCACGGAGGTTTTCAGCTCCTACGAGCAGTACTTC	CASSTEVFSSYEQYF
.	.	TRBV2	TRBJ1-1	TGTGCCAGCAGGGAGGATCCGGACACTGAAGCTTTCTTT	CASREDPDTEAFF
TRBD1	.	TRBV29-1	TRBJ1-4	TGCAGCGTTGAGATACAGGGGGAAGAAAAACTGTTTTTT	CSVEIQGEEKLFF
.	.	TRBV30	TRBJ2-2	TGTGCCTGGAGTGAGGCGAACACCGGGGAGCTGTTTTTT	CAWSEANTGELFF
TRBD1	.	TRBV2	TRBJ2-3	TGTGCCAGCAGTCCCGGACAGGGGTTCACAGATACGCAGTATTTT	CASSPGQGFTDTQYF
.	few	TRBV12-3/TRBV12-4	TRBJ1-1	TGTGCCAGCAGCCTCAGGGTGAACACTGAAGCTTTCTTT	CASSLRVNTEAFF
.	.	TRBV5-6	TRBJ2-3	TGTGCCAGCAGCTTGGTAGGGGTTAGGAGCACAGATACGCAGTATTTT	CASSLVGVRSTDTQYF
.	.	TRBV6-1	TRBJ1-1	TGTGCCAGCAGTGCGAGGAACACTGAAGCTTTCTTT	CASSARNTEAFF
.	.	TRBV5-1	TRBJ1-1	TGCGCCAGCAGCTTCGACTCCCCGAGATCCACTGAAGCTTTCTTT	CASSFDSPRSTEAFF
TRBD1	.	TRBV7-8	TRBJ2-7	TGTGCCAGCGCCGACAGGGTCGGGTCCTACGAGCAGTACTTC	CASADRVGSYEQYF
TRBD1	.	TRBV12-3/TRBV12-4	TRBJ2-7	TGTGCCAGCAGTTTGACAGGGGACGAGCAGTACTTC	CASSLTGDEQYF
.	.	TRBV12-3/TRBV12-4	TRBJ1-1	TGTGCCAGCAGTTCTTTAGACACGAACACTGAAGCTTTCTTT	CASSSLDTNTEAFF
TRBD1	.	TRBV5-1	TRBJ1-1	TGCGCCAGCAGCTGGCATAGAGACAGGGGGCACACTGAAGCTTTCTTT	CASSWHRDRGHTEAFF
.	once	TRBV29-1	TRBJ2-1	TGCAGCGTTGAAGGACTCTTCGCAGGCCTTAGCTCCTACAATGAGCAGTTCTTC	CSVEGLFAGLSSYNEQFF
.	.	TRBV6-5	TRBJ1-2	TGTGCCAGCAGTTTCCCCAGGGGCTATGGCTACACCTTC	CASSFPRGYGYTF
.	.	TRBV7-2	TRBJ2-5	TGTGCCAGCAGCTTGGCTTCGGAGACCCAGTACTTC	CASSLASETQYF
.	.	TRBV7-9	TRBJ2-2	TGTGCCAGCAGAGGGGAGGACACCGGGGAGCTGTTTTTT	CASRGEDTGELFF
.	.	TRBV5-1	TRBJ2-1	TGCGCCAGCAGCTTGGAATACAGGAGCTCCTACAATGAGCAGTTCTTC	CASSLEYRSSYNEQFF
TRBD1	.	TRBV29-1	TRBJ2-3	TGCAGCGTTGAAGGCTGGTCCGGGACAGGGGCCTTAGAAACCACAGATACGCAGTATTTT	CSVEGWSGTGALETTDTQYF
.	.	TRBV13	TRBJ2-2	TGTGCCAGCAGCTTTACACTGGAACCCGGGGAGCTGTTTTTT	CASSFTLEPGELFF
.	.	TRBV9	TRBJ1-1	TGTGCCAGCAGCGGCGGGACGAACACTGAAGCTTTCTTT	CASSGGTNTEAFF
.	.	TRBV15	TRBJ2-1	TGTGCCACCAGCAGGGGACAACAGATACCTTTCTACAATGAGCAGTTCTTC	CATSRGQQIPFYNEQFF
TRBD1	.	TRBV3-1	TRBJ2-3	TGTGCCAGCAGCCAATGGGGAATCGGGGACAGATACACAGATACGCAGTATTTT	CASSQWGIGDRYTDTQYF
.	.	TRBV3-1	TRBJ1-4	TGTGCCAGCAGCCAAGAAAGTAAACTGTTTTTT	CASSQESKLFF
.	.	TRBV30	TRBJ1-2	TGTGCCTGGAGTGTAGATAACTATGGCTACACCTTC	CAWSVDNYGYTF
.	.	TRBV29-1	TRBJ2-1	TGCAGCGTTGAAGATACTAAAGGGATTAATGAGCAGTTCTTC	CSVEDTKGINEQFF
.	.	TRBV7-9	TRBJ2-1	TGTGCCAGCAGCTCCCCTCCAGACCTGAGCTCCTACAATGAGCAGTTCTTC	CASSSPPDLSSYNEQFF
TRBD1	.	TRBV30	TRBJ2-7	TGTGCCTGGAGTCAGGACCGGTCCCAGGGGGCGTACGAGCAGTACTTC	CAWSQDRSQGAYEQYF
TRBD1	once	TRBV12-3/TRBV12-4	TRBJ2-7	TGTGCCAGCAGAGGGACAGGGGAGTCCTACGAGCAGTACTTC	CASRGTGESYEQYF
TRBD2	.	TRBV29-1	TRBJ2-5	TGCAGCGTTCAAGGGGGACTAGCGGGGAGAGAGACCCAGTACTTC	CSVQGGLAGRETQYF
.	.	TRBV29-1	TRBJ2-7	TGCAGCGCTAAAGGCGGGGCAAGCTACGAGCAGTACTTC	CSAKGGASYEQYF
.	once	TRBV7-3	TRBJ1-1	TGTGCCAGCAGCTTAAGCCCCCCAGGGTCCTTGATTACTGAAGCTTTCTTT	CASSLSPPGSLITEAFF